The rows below give T cell receptor beta chains drawn from one sample of a study of T cell responses to AZD1222 COVID-19 vaccine. Data came from immunoSEQ multiplex PCR; TCRdb stores just in-frame clones and leaves some out. The sample includes about 110,000 clones, around 90% of them seen just once. Specimen: peripheral blood, collected on day 0 of AZD1222 vaccination. These receptors all stem from an adult in good health. CDR3s include the opening cysteine and the closing phenylalanine or tryptophan. The order of the fields is clone size, J gene, V gene, D gene, CDR3 protein, CDR3 DNA. D genes are given only for firm matches. Rows give clone size only sometimes, using once, few, many, or a class for an expanded clone.

size: NA
J: TRBJ1-1
V: TRBV3-1/TRBV3-2
D: NA
CDR3: CASSQEGGNTEAFF
DNA: TGTGCCAGCAGCCAAGAGGGAGGCAACACTGAAGCTTTCTTT

size: NA
J: TRBJ1-2
V: TRBV6-2/TRBV6-3
D: TRBD1
CDR3: CASSLIGGNYGYTF
DNA: TGTGCCAGCAGTCTCATAGGGGGCAACTATGGCTACACCTTC

size: NA
J: TRBJ2-4
V: TRBV9
D: NA
CDR3: CASSQGPLDIQYF
DNA: TGTGCCAGTTCCCAGGGTCCCCTGGACATTCAGTACTTC

size: NA
J: TRBJ2-5
V: TRBV7-8
D: NA
CDR3: CASSLGTNQETQYF
DNA: TGTGCCAGCAGCTTAGGTACGAACCAAGAGACCCAGTACTTC

size: once
J: TRBJ2-1
V: TRBV7-3
D: TRBD2
CDR3: CASSRSSGDYNEQFF
DNA: TGTGCCAGCAGCCGGTCTAGCGGGGACTACAATGAGCAGTTCTTC

size: NA
J: TRBJ1-5
V: TRBV19
D: NA
CDR3: CASSGGINQPQHF
DNA: TGTGCCAGTAGTGGAGGGATAAATCAGCCCCAGCATTTT

size: NA
J: TRBJ1-2
V: TRBV11-2
D: NA
CDR3: CASSLDLRGRNYGYTF
DNA: TGTGCCAGCAGCTTAGATTTGAGAGGGCGGAACTATGGCTACACCTTC

size: NA
J: TRBJ2-3
V: TRBV2
D: TRBD2
CDR3: CASSEGSGTNTDTQYF
DNA: TGTGCCAGCAGTGAAGGAAGCGGGACCAACACAGATACGCAGTATTTT

size: NA
J: TRBJ1-5
V: TRBV6-2/TRBV6-3
D: NA
CDR3: CASSYSTGPYSNQPQHF
DNA: TGTGCCAGCAGTTACTCAACAGGCCCTTATAGCAATCAGCCCCAGCATTTT

size: NA
J: TRBJ1-5
V: TRBV19
D: NA
CDR3: CASSILGGRGNQPQHF
DNA: TGTGCCAGTAGTATACTGGGGGGCCGGGGCAATCAGCCCCAGCATTTT

size: NA
J: TRBJ1-1
V: TRBV18
D: NA
CDR3: CASSPQTAGQIVAFF
DNA: TGTGCCAGCTCACCGCAGACCGCAGGACAAATCGTGGCTTTCTTT

size: once
J: TRBJ1-2
V: TRBV28
D: NA
CDR3: CASSLLSPYGYTF
DNA: TGTGCCAGCAGTCTCCTGAGTCCCTATGGCTACACCTTC

size: NA
J: TRBJ1-2
V: TRBV20-1
D: NA
CDR3: CSASRGDYGYTF
DNA: TGCAGTGCTAGTCGAGGAGACTATGGCTACACCTTC

size: NA
J: TRBJ2-2
V: TRBV18
D: TRBD1
CDR3: CASSVTRGTGGNTGELFF
DNA: TGTGCCAGCTCAGTGACACGAGGGACAGGGGGAAACACCGGGGAGCTGTTTTTT